This T cell receptor beta chain was sequenced in a study of cytomegalovirus exposure and HLA in healthy donors. General study points: Generally TCR sequences proved uncommon, though certain public TCRs appeared in numerous donors. According to the study, 180 or so TCR beta chains were cytomegalovirus-associated.

Libraries were prepared by immunoSEQ multiplex PCR; TCRdb keeps only in-frame clonotypes and omits some of them. Of over 120,000 clones listed, roughly 89% were seen once; the top ten hold roughly 9.3%. Note on this clone: The target antigen is unknown.

Source material: PBMCs. The receptor's source is a woman younger than 30 in good health and CMV-seropositive.

This CDR3 reads CASSSAGTTNEKLFF. CDR3 DNA sequence: TGTGCCAGCAGTTCCGCAGGGACAACTAATGAAAAACTGTTTTTT. This chain uses TRBV27 with TRBJ1-4; a possible D gene is TRBD1 (5 bases). CDR3 size: 15 residues. CDR1 and CDR2 from the germline V gene are MNHEY and SMNVEV (reference sequence). Trimming took 4 bases from V and 0 from J, leaving 9 bases between them.